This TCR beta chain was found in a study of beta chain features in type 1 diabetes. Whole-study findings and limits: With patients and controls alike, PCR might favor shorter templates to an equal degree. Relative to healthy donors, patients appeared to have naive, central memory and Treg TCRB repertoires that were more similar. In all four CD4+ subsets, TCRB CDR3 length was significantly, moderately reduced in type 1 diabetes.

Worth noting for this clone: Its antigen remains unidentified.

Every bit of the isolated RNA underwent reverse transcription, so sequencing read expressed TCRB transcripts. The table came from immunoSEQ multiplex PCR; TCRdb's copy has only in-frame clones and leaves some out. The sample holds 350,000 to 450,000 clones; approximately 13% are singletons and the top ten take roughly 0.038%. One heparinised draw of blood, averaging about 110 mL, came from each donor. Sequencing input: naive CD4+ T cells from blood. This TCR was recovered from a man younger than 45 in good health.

CDR3 residues: CASRGFHEQYV. The DNA of the CDR3 is TGCGCCAGCAGAGGGTTCCACGAGCAGTACGTC. The chain has TRBV23-1 and TRBJ2-7, with D hard to call. TRBV23-1 belongs to the ORF category, with a function that is uncertain. The ends were cut back, 6 bases at V and 5 bases at J, with 8 bases in the middle. This CDR3 spans 11 amino acids.